This TCR beta chain was profiled in a study of blood T cell repertoires in COVID-19. With V trimmed by 6 bases and J by 4 bases, 10 bases remained unmatched. Per the germline V gene, CDR1 is SGHTA and CDR2 is FQGNSA. The CDR3 length is 15 residues. Data came from immunoSEQ multiplex PCR; TCRdb stores just in-frame clones and leaves some out. The repertoire holds under 300,000 clones, approximately 82% seen once, with around 2% in the top ten. The gene calls are TRBV7-2 and TRBJ1-2, with 8 bases identical to TRBD1. Input material: peripheral blood. The clonotype originates from a man aged 40-49 years who had recovered from COVID-19. The CDR3 region is CASSSDRGSFYGYTF. The CDR3 DNA sequence: TGTGCCAGCAGTTCAGACAGGGGAAGTTTCTATGGCTACACCTTC. The whole variable domain, remainder taken from reference TRBV7-2 and TRBJ1-2, is GAGVSQSPSNKVTEKGKDVELRCDPISGHTALYWYRQSLGQGLEFLIYFQGNSAPDKSGLPSDRFSAERTGGSVSTLTIQRTQQEDSAVYLCASSSDRGSFYGYTFGSGTRLTVV.